These T cell receptor beta chains were read from a single sample in a study of shared clonotypes between healthy human individuals. Clones were sequenced by immunoSEQ multiplex PCR, and TCRdb holds only the in-frame ones, with some missing. The sample has over a million clones, 75% seen once. Input material: memory CD4+ T cells sorted from blood. The source of these receptors is a young man in good health. CDR3s include the opening cysteine and the closing phenylalanine or tryptophan. The D gene is left open where the match is weak. Clone size, where shown, is once, few, many, or a class for clones that have expanded.

cdr3_nt: TGCAGCGGTATGATGGGAAACACCATATATTTT
cdr3_aa: CSGMMGNTIYF
d_call: NA
clone_size: NA
v_call: TRBV29-1
j_call: TRBJ1-3

cdr3_nt: TGTGCCAGCAGCCTGGGACTAGCGGTAGGCTACGAGCAGTACTTC
cdr3_aa: CASSLGLAVGYEQYF
d_call: TRBD2
clone_size: few
v_call: TRBV11-2
j_call: TRBJ2-7

cdr3_nt: TGTGCCAGCAGCTTGGGGGAAAACTCCTACGAGCAGTACTTC
cdr3_aa: CASSLGENSYEQYF
d_call: NA
clone_size: NA
v_call: TRBV5-4
j_call: TRBJ2-7

cdr3_nt: TGTGCCATCAGTGAGGGCAAAGCAGATACGCAGTATTTT
cdr3_aa: CAISEGKADTQYF
d_call: NA
clone_size: NA
v_call: TRBV10-3
j_call: TRBJ2-3

cdr3_nt: TGTGCCAGCAGTGATGGCGGGACGGCCTACGAGCAGTACTTC
cdr3_aa: CASSDGGTAYEQYF
d_call: NA
clone_size: NA
v_call: TRBV2
j_call: TRBJ2-7

cdr3_nt: TGTGCCAGCAGCTTGGAAAGAACTGAAGCTTTCTTT
cdr3_aa: CASSLERTEAFF
d_call: NA
clone_size: NA
v_call: TRBV11-2
j_call: TRBJ1-1

cdr3_nt: TGTGCCTGGAGTGGTACAGGGAACAATCAGCCCCAGCATTTT
cdr3_aa: CAWSGTGNNQPQHF
d_call: NA
clone_size: NA
v_call: TRBV30
j_call: TRBJ1-5

cdr3_nt: TGTGCCAGCAGCGTCGGACAGGGGTTCGGGGAGCTGTTTTTT
cdr3_aa: CASSVGQGFGELFF
d_call: TRBD1
clone_size: few
v_call: TRBV2
j_call: TRBJ2-2

cdr3_nt: TGTGCCAGCACCGGACAGGGAACCTCCTACGAGCAGTACTTC
cdr3_aa: CASTGQGTSYEQYF
d_call: TRBD1
clone_size: NA
v_call: TRBV11-2
j_call: TRBJ2-7

cdr3_nt: TGTGCCACCGGCAGGGGGTCCGGGGAGCTGTTTTTT
cdr3_aa: CATGRGSGELFF
d_call: TRBD1
clone_size: NA
v_call: TRBV28
j_call: TRBJ2-2

cdr3_nt: TGCGCCAGCAGCTTGGAGGGGAATAGCAATCAGCCCCAGCATTTT
cdr3_aa: CASSLEGNSNQPQHF
d_call: NA
clone_size: NA
v_call: TRBV5-1
j_call: TRBJ1-5

cdr3_nt: TGTGCCAGCTGGAGTGGAGGGGAGCTGTTTTTT
cdr3_aa: CASWSGGELFF
d_call: NA
clone_size: few
v_call: TRBV18
j_call: TRBJ2-2

cdr3_nt: TGTGCCAGCATAAATAGTCGGGCGGACTACAATGAGCAGTTCTTC
cdr3_aa: CASINSRADYNEQFF
d_call: NA
clone_size: NA
v_call: TRBV7-9
j_call: TRBJ2-1

cdr3_nt: TGTGCCTGGAGCGGGGTGGGCCAAGTGGAGACCCAGTACTTC
cdr3_aa: CAWSGVGQVETQYF
d_call: NA
clone_size: NA
v_call: TRBV30
j_call: TRBJ2-5

cdr3_nt: TGTGCCAGCAGCTTGTTCGGGGAATCTAGCACAGATACGCAGTATTTT
cdr3_aa: CASSLFGESSTDTQYF
d_call: NA
clone_size: NA
v_call: TRBV7-9
j_call: TRBJ2-3

cdr3_nt: TGTGCCTGGAGTGGAGGGGACAGGGTTGAAAAACTGTTTTTT
cdr3_aa: CAWSGGDRVEKLFF
d_call: TRBD1
clone_size: few
v_call: TRBV30
j_call: TRBJ1-4

cdr3_nt: TGTGCCTGGAATCGGGGGGGAGTGCAGTACTTC
cdr3_aa: CAWNRGGVQYF
d_call: TRBD2
clone_size: NA
v_call: TRBV30
j_call: TRBJ2-7

cdr3_nt: TGTGCCAGCAGTGAATATACGGTGTATGGGGAGCAGTTCTTC
cdr3_aa: CASSEYTVYGEQFF
d_call: NA
clone_size: NA
v_call: TRBV25-1
j_call: TRBJ2-1

cdr3_nt: TGTGCCAGCATTCCTCCCGGGGTTCCTACTGAAGCTTTCTTT
cdr3_aa: CASIPPGVPTEAFF
d_call: NA
clone_size: NA
v_call: TRBV2
j_call: TRBJ1-1

cdr3_nt: TGTGCCAGCAGCAACCGGGACTACGAGCAGTACTTC
cdr3_aa: CASSNRDYEQYF
d_call: NA
clone_size: NA
v_call: TRBV7-9
j_call: TRBJ2-7

cdr3_nt: TGCGCCAGCAGCTTGGACCAGCGGGAGAGCGAGCAGTACTTC
cdr3_aa: CASSLDQRESEQYF
d_call: TRBD2
clone_size: NA
v_call: TRBV5-1
j_call: TRBJ2-7

cdr3_nt: TGTGCCAGCAGCCCAAGGGGGACCGGAGGGGAGACCCAGTACTTC
cdr3_aa: CASSPRGTGGETQYF
d_call: NA
clone_size: NA
v_call: TRBV5-6
j_call: TRBJ2-5

cdr3_nt: TGTGCCAGCAGCGTCCTCGGGGGCGAGCAGTACTTC
cdr3_aa: CASSVLGGEQYF
d_call: NA
clone_size: NA
v_call: TRBV7-9
j_call: TRBJ2-7

cdr3_nt: TGTGCCAGCAAGACGGCGGGACCGACCGGGGAGCTGTTTTTT
cdr3_aa: CASKTAGPTGELFF
d_call: NA
clone_size: NA
v_call: TRBV7-9
j_call: TRBJ2-2

cdr3_nt: TGTGCCTGGACGACTCAGGGTCCCGAAAAACTGTTTTTT
cdr3_aa: CAWTTQGPEKLFF
d_call: NA
clone_size: NA
v_call: TRBV30
j_call: TRBJ1-4

cdr3_nt: TGTGCCAGCACGGGATCAGACATCCTTCACACTGAAGCTTTCTTT
cdr3_aa: CASTGSDILHTEAFF
d_call: NA
clone_size: NA
v_call: TRBV28
j_call: TRBJ1-1

cdr3_nt: TGCAGTGCTAGCCTGGGTGAGCAGTTCTTC
cdr3_aa: CSASLGEQFF
d_call: NA
clone_size: NA
v_call: TRBV20-1
j_call: TRBJ2-1

cdr3_nt: TGTGCCAGCAGCCTTCTAGGGACTATTTCCTACGAGCAGTACTTC
cdr3_aa: CASSLLGTISYEQYF
d_call: TRBD2
clone_size: NA
v_call: TRBV5-5
j_call: TRBJ2-7

cdr3_nt: TGTGCCAGTAGTATTTCTGGAGATCAGCCCCAGCATTTT
cdr3_aa: CASSISGDQPQHF
d_call: NA
clone_size: few
v_call: TRBV19
j_call: TRBJ1-5

cdr3_nt: TGTGCCAGCAGCCAAGAATTTCGGAACGAAAAACTGTTTTTT
cdr3_aa: CASSQEFRNEKLFF
d_call: NA
clone_size: NA
v_call: TRBV4-2
j_call: TRBJ1-4

cdr3_nt: TGTGCCAGCAGCCCCCGGGGGTCTAGGGACTACGAGCAGTACTTC
cdr3_aa: CASSPRGSRDYEQYF
d_call: NA
clone_size: NA
v_call: TRBV7-9
j_call: TRBJ2-7

cdr3_nt: TGTGCCAGCACCTCCCCTAGCGGGAAAGAGACCCAGTACTTC
cdr3_aa: CASTSPSGKETQYF
d_call: TRBD2
clone_size: NA
v_call: TRBV6-5
j_call: TRBJ2-5

cdr3_nt: TGCGCCAGCAGTGAGCGGCTCTGGACGTCCTACGAGCAGTACTTC
cdr3_aa: CASSERLWTSYEQYF
d_call: NA
clone_size: NA
v_call: TRBV10-2
j_call: TRBJ2-7

cdr3_nt: TGTGCCAGCAGAGCAGCGGGACTAAGCACAGATACGCAGTATTTT
cdr3_aa: CASRAAGLSTDTQYF
d_call: TRBD2
clone_size: NA
v_call: TRBV28
j_call: TRBJ2-3

cdr3_nt: TGTGCCAGCTCACCCGACTTGGCTGGAAACACCATATATTTT
cdr3_aa: CASSPDLAGNTIYF
d_call: NA
clone_size: few
v_call: TRBV18
j_call: TRBJ1-3

cdr3_nt: TGTGCCAGCAGCTTGGACAGGACAGGGGTTGACGAGCAGTACTTC
cdr3_aa: CASSLDRTGVDEQYF
d_call: TRBD1
clone_size: many
v_call: TRBV5-6
j_call: TRBJ2-7

cdr3_nt: TGTGCCAGTAGTATATGGAACAGGCCGAACACTGAAGCTTTCTTT
cdr3_aa: CASSIWNRPNTEAFF
d_call: NA
clone_size: NA
v_call: TRBV19
j_call: TRBJ1-1

cdr3_nt: TGTGCCAGCAGTCCTCGGGATAACTTTTATGGCTACACCTTC
cdr3_aa: CASSPRDNFYGYTF
d_call: NA
clone_size: NA
v_call: TRBV27
j_call: TRBJ1-2

cdr3_nt: TGTGCCAGCAGCGCCTTTTCGGGGCCCAATGAAAAACTGTTTTTT
cdr3_aa: CASSAFSGPNEKLFF
d_call: NA
clone_size: NA
v_call: TRBV5-4
j_call: TRBJ1-4

cdr3_nt: TGTGCCAGCAGCCAAGGACTAGCGGGAGCGGGTGAGCAGTTCTTC
cdr3_aa: CASSQGLAGAGEQFF
d_call: TRBD2
clone_size: NA
v_call: TRBV11-2
j_call: TRBJ2-1

cdr3_nt: TGTGCCAGTAGCCCCGGGAGGTACGAGCAGTACTTC
cdr3_aa: CASSPGRYEQYF
d_call: TRBD2
clone_size: NA
v_call: TRBV19
j_call: TRBJ2-7

cdr3_nt: TGTGCCAGCAGCTTCCATCAAGCGGACACTGAAGCTTTCTTT
cdr3_aa: CASSFHQADTEAFF
d_call: NA
clone_size: NA
v_call: TRBV7-9
j_call: TRBJ1-1

cdr3_nt: TGTGCCAGCAGTTTCGAGACTAGCGGGGTGAACGGTGAGCAGTTCTTC
cdr3_aa: CASSFETSGVNGEQFF
d_call: TRBD2
clone_size: NA
v_call: TRBV27
j_call: TRBJ2-1

cdr3_nt: TGTGCCAGCAGCCCGGGACCGCGCGGGCAGTACTTC
cdr3_aa: CASSPGPRGQYF
d_call: NA
clone_size: NA
v_call: TRBV14
j_call: TRBJ2-7

cdr3_nt: TGTGCCATCAGTGACGGGAGGGATGGCTACGAGCAGTACTTC
cdr3_aa: CAISDGRDGYEQYF
d_call: TRBD2
clone_size: NA
v_call: TRBV10-3
j_call: TRBJ2-7

cdr3_nt: TGTGCCTGGACCAGGGACCCCGACCGGTCACCCCTCCACTTT
cdr3_aa: CAWTRDPDRSPLHF
d_call: NA
clone_size: few
v_call: TRBV30
j_call: TRBJ1-6

cdr3_nt: TGTGCCAGCAGCACCGGGACGTTCACTGAAGCTTTCTTT
cdr3_aa: CASSTGTFTEAFF
d_call: NA
clone_size: NA
v_call: TRBV5-5
j_call: TRBJ1-1

cdr3_nt: TGTGCCATCAGTGAGCTGGGCCACGCAACTAATGAAAAACTGTTTTTT
cdr3_aa: CAISELGHATNEKLFF
d_call: NA
clone_size: NA
v_call: TRBV10-3
j_call: TRBJ1-4

cdr3_nt: TGTGCAGCCCGGGGGTTCAATAACGAGCAGTACTTC
cdr3_aa: CAARGFNNEQYF
d_call: NA
clone_size: NA
v_call: TRBV6-1
j_call: TRBJ2-7

cdr3_nt: TGTGCCAGCAGCCGACAGGGTGGCTACAATGAGCAGTTCTTC
cdr3_aa: CASSRQGGYNEQFF
d_call: TRBD1
clone_size: NA
v_call: TRBV11-2
j_call: TRBJ2-1

cdr3_nt: TGCGCCAGCAGCAAGGACCGGAACACTGAAGCTTTCTTT
cdr3_aa: CASSKDRNTEAFF
d_call: NA
clone_size: NA
v_call: TRBV5-1
j_call: TRBJ1-1

cdr3_nt: TGTGCCTGGATGGAGACCTATAATTCACCCCTCCACTTT
cdr3_aa: CAWMETYNSPLHF
d_call: NA
clone_size: few
v_call: TRBV30
j_call: TRBJ1-6

cdr3_nt: TGTGCCTGGACACTAGGGTGGGAGCAGTACTTC
cdr3_aa: CAWTLGWEQYF
d_call: NA
clone_size: NA
v_call: TRBV30
j_call: TRBJ2-7

cdr3_nt: TGTGCCAGCAGCCCCACTCGGCTAGCGGGCTCCTACGAGCAGTACTTC
cdr3_aa: CASSPTRLAGSYEQYF
d_call: TRBD2
clone_size: NA
v_call: TRBV7-2
j_call: TRBJ2-7

cdr3_nt: TGTGCCACCACACCCCCGGGACAGGTAAACACTGAAGCTTTCTTT
cdr3_aa: CATTPPGQVNTEAFF
d_call: TRBD1
clone_size: few
v_call: TRBV15
j_call: TRBJ1-1

cdr3_nt: TGTGCCAGCAGCTTAAGAACAGGTTCGCTGTTGGAGACCCAGTACTTC
cdr3_aa: CASSLRTGSLLETQYF
d_call: NA
clone_size: NA
v_call: TRBV11-2
j_call: TRBJ2-5

cdr3_nt: TGCGCCAGCAGCGTGACAGGGGGCGGGGAGACCCAGTACTTC
cdr3_aa: CASSVTGGGETQYF
d_call: TRBD1
clone_size: NA
v_call: TRBV5-1
j_call: TRBJ2-5